The rows below give T cell receptor beta chains drawn from one sample of a study of T cell clones after liver transplantation. TCRdb keeps only in-frame clones here, not all; method: immunoSEQ multiplex PCR. Of some 61,000 clones listed, 70% to 75% were seen once; the top ten hold about 9.7%. The source material was CD4+ T cells from blood, sampled at the 22-month timepoint. All receptors derive from a human patient who received a liver transplant. The graft donor may have given rise to some T cells. CDR3s include the opening cysteine and the closing phenylalanine or tryptophan. D genes are given only for firm matches. Part of the rows lack a size; the others show once, few, many or a class for expanded clones.

j_gene: TRBJ2-5
d_gene: .
abundance: .
v_gene: TRBV9
CDR3aa: CASSLSGETQYF
CDR3nt: TGTGCCAGCAGCTTGAGTGGTGAGACCCAGTACTTC

j_gene: TRBJ2-1
d_gene: TRBD2
abundance: once
v_gene: TRBV2
CDR3aa: CASKVWTSGGDEQFF
CDR3nt: TGTGCCAGCAAAGTGTGGACTAGCGGGGGGGATGAGCAGTTCTTC

j_gene: TRBJ1-4
d_gene: .
abundance: few
v_gene: TRBV10-3
CDR3aa: CAISAQVLTLNEKLFF
CDR3nt: TGTGCCATCAGTGCGCAGGTTCTTACCCTTAATGAAAAACTGTTTTTT

j_gene: TRBJ1-1
d_gene: .
abundance: .
v_gene: TRBV7-3
CDR3aa: CASSFEENTEAFF
CDR3nt: TGTGCCAGCAGCTTTGAGGAAAACACTGAAGCTTTCTTT

j_gene: TRBJ2-3
d_gene: .
abundance: .
v_gene: TRBV27
CDR3aa: CASKGGSTDTQYF
CDR3nt: TGTGCCAGCAAAGGGGGTAGCACAGATACGCAGTATTTT

j_gene: TRBJ1-1
d_gene: .
abundance: .
v_gene: TRBV18
CDR3aa: CASSPPRRWDTEAFF
CDR3nt: TGTGCCAGCTCACCACCGAGACGATGGGACACTGAAGCTTTCTTT

j_gene: TRBJ1-1
d_gene: TRBD1
abundance: .
v_gene: TRBV9
CDR3aa: CASSVTGGGGTEAFF
CDR3nt: TGTGCCAGCAGCGTAACAGGAGGGGGCGGAACTGAAGCTTTCTTT

j_gene: TRBJ1-1
d_gene: .
abundance: .
v_gene: TRBV19
CDR3aa: CASSNGVDTEAFF
CDR3nt: TGTGCCAGTAGTAATGGGGTTGACACTGAAGCTTTCTTT

j_gene: TRBJ1-2
d_gene: .
abundance: .
v_gene: TRBV29-1
CDR3aa: CSVERIRYGYTF
CDR3nt: TGCAGCGTTGAGCGGATACGCTATGGCTACACCTTC

j_gene: TRBJ2-7
d_gene: .
abundance: .
v_gene: TRBV30
CDR3aa: CAWSVGARQQYF
CDR3nt: TGTGCCTGGAGTGTCGGGGCGAGGCAACAGTACTTC

j_gene: TRBJ2-5
d_gene: .
abundance: .
v_gene: TRBV11-3
CDR3aa: CASSFQGEETQYF
CDR3nt: TGTGCCAGCAGCTTCCAGGGAGAAGAGACCCAGTACTTC

j_gene: TRBJ2-1
d_gene: TRBD2
abundance: .
v_gene: TRBV18
CDR3aa: CASSPLTSGGATDEQFF
CDR3nt: TGTGCCAGCTCACCCCTGACTAGCGGGGGGGCAACTGATGAGCAGTTCTTC

j_gene: TRBJ1-5
d_gene: .
abundance: .
v_gene: TRBV2
CDR3aa: CASSHPWDIFSNQPQHF
CDR3nt: TGTGCCAGCAGTCACCCATGGGACATTTTTAGCAATCAGCCCCAGCATTTT

j_gene: TRBJ1-6
d_gene: .
abundance: .
v_gene: TRBV2
CDR3aa: CASKPPGHSNSPLHF
CDR3nt: TGTGCCAGCAAGCCCCCAGGTCATAGTAATTCACCCCTCCACTTT